This entry features one T cell receptor (beta chain) sequence. This table comes from immunoSEQ multiplex PCR, and its TCRdb copy is limited to in-frame clones, with some not included. Among about 84,000 clones, around 94% were seen once, and the ten largest hold about 1%. The sample comes from a study of T cell changes during pregnancy in multiple sclerosis. The CDR3 totals 15 residues. CDR1 MNHEY and CDR2 SMNVEV come from the germline V gene (reference sequence). The V end was cut by 4 bases, the J end by 0 bases, with 13 bases between. V and J are TRBV27 and TRBJ2-7; tentatively, D is TRBD2 (5 bases). This sample comprised peripheral blood, obtained in the second trimester of pregnancy. This sequence originates from a female donor in good health, enrolled as a control in a pregnancy study. In DNA form, the CDR3 reads TGTGCCAGCAGTTGGGGAGCACCGAGCTCCTACGAGCAGTACTTC. Translating gives CASSWGAPSSYEQYF.